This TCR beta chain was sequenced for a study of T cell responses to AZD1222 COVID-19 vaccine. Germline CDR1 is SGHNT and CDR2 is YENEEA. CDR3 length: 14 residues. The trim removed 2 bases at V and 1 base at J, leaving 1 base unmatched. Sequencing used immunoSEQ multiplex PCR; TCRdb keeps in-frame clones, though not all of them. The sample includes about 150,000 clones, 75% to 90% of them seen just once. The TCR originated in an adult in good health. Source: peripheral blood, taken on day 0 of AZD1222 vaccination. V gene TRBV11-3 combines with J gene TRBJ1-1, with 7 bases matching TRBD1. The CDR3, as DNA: TGTGCCAGCAGCTTACAGGGGGAGAACACTGAAGCTTTCTTT. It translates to CASSLQGENTEAFF.